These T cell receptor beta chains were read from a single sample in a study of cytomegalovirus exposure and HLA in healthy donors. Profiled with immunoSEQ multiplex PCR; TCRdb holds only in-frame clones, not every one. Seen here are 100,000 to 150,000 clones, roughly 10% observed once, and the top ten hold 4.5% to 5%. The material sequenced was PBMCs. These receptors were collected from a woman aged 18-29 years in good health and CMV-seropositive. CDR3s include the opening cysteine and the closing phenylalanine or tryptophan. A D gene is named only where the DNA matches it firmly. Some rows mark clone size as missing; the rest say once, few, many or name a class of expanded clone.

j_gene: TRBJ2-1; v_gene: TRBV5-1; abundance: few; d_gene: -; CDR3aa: CASSLAAAGKAEQFF; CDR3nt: TGCGCCAGCAGCTTGGCCGCTGCAGGGAAGGCTGAGCAGTTCTTC
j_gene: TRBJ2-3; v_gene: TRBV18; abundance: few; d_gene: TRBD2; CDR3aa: CASSPLRLAPDTQYF; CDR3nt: TGTGCCAGCTCACCACTTCGACTAGCTCCAGATACGCAGTATTTT
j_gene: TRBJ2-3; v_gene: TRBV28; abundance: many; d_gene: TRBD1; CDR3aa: CASSPPGQNTDTQYF; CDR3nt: TGTGCCAGCAGTCCTCCGGGACAGAACACAGATACGCAGTATTTT
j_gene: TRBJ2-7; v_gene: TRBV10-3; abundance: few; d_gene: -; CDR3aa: CAISETTRDWAAEQYF; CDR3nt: TGTGCCATCAGTGAGACTACCAGGGACTGGGCGGCCGAGCAGTACTTC
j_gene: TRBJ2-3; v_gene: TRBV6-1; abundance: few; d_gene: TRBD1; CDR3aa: CASSPGTGGPDTQYF; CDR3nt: TGTGCCAGCAGCCCCGGGACAGGGGGACCAGATACGCAGTATTTT
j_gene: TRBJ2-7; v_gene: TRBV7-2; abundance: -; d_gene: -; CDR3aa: CASSVMWTDSYEQYF; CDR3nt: TGTGCCAGCAGCGTGATGTGGACAGATTCCTACGAGCAGTACTTC
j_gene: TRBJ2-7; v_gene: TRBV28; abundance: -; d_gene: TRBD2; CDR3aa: CASSSGTSGYYEQYF; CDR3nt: TGTGCCAGCAGCTCCGGGACTAGCGGTTACTACGAGCAGTACTTC
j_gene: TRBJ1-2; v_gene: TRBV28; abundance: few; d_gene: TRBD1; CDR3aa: CASSRQGAGGYTF; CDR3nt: TGTGCCAGCAGTAGACAGGGGGCGGGTGGCTACACCTTC
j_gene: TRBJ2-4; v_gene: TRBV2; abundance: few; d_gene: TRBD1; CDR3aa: CASSQGQKNIQYF; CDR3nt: TGTGCCAGCAGTCAGGGACAGAAAAACATTCAGTACTTC
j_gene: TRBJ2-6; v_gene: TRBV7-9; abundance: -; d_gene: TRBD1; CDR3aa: CASMRRGQGSSGANVLTF; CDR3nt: TGTGCCAGCATGAGACGGGGACAGGGAAGTTCTGGGGCCAACGTCCTGACTTTC
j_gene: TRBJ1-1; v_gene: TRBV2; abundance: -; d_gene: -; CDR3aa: CASEPDSTEAFF; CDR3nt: TGTGCCAGTGAACCGGACTCCACTGAAGCTTTCTTT
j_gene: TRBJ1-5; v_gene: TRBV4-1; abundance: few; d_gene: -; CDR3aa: CASSQEGQGVRQPQHF; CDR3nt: TGCGCCAGCAGCCAAGAGGGGCAGGGTGTTAGGCAGCCCCAGCATTTT
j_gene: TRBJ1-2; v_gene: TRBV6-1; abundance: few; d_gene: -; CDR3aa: CASSESGFFDYGYTF; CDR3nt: TGTGCCAGCAGTGAATCGGGTTTTTTTGACTATGGCTACACCTTC
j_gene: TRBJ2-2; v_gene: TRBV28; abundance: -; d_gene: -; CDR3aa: CASSSITGELFF; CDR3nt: TGTGCCAGCAGTTCCATCACCGGGGAGCTGTTTTTT
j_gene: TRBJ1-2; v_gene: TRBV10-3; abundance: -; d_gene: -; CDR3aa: CAIEDSVGYGYTF; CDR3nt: TGTGCCATTGAGGACAGCGTGGGGTATGGCTACACCTTC
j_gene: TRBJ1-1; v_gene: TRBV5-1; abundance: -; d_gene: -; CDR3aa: CASSPGAGLGAFF; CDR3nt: TGCGCCAGCAGCCCCGGCGCGGGGCTAGGAGCTTTCTTT
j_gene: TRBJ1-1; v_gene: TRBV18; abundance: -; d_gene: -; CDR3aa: CASSAFRPGTNTEAFF; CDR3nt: TGTGCCAGCTCCGCTTTCAGGCCCGGGACAAACACTGAAGCTTTCTTT
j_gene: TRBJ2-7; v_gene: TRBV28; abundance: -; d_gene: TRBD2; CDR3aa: CASSLRGGLAGDHEQYF; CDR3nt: TGTGCCAGCAGTCTCCGAGGAGGACTAGCGGGAGACCACGAGCAGTACTTC
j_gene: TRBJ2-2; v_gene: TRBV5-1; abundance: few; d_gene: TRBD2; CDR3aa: CASSIGTSVNTGELFF; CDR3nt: TGCGCCAGCAGCATAGGGACTAGCGTCAACACCGGGGAGCTGTTTTTT
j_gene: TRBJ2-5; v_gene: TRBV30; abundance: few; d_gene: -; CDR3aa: CAWSPGFGQPETQYF; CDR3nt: TGTGCCTGGAGTCCGGGATTTGGACAGCCGGAGACCCAGTACTTC
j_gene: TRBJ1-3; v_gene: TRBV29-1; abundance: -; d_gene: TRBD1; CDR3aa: CSVEGQGATIYF; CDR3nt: TGCAGCGTTGAGGGACAGGGGGCCACCATATATTTT
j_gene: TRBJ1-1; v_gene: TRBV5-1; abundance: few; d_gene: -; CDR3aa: CASSLGGGARETFF; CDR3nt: TGCGCCAGCAGCTTGGGAGGTGGAGCCCGGGAGACTTTCTTT
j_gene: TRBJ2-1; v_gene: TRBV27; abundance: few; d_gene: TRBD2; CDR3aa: CASSPRLAGAYNEQFF; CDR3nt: TGTGCCAGCAGTCCTCGACTAGCGGGAGCCTACAATGAGCAGTTCTTC
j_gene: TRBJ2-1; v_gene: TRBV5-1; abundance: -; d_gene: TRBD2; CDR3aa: CASSYGLADNEQFF; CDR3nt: TGCGCCAGCAGCTATGGACTAGCGGACAATGAGCAGTTCTTC
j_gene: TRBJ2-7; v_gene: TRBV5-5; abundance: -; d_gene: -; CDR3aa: CASSLKTGVGEQYF; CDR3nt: TGTGCCAGCAGCTTGAAAACCGGGGTCGGGGAGCAGTACTTC
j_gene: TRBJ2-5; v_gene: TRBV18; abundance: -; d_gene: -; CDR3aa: CASSPYSQETQYF; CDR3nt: TGTGCCAGCTCACCATACTCACAAGAGACCCAGTACTTC
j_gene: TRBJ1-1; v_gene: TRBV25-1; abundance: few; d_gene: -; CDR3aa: CASRRGSMNTEAFF; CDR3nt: TGTGCCAGCAGGCGGGGGTCCATGAACACTGAAGCTTTCTTT
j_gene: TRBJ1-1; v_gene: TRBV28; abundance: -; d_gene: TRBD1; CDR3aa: CASSLIDRGYEAFF; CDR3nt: TGTGCCAGCAGTTTGATTGACAGGGGCTATGAAGCTTTCTTT
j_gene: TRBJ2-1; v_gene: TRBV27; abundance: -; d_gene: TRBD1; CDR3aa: CASRQGAVQFF; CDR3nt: TGTGCCAGCAGACAGGGGGCTGTGCAGTTCTTC
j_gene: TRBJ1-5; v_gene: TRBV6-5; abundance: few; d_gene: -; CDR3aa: CASRGGSVANQPQHF; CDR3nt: TGTGCCAGCCGGGGAGGAAGTGTAGCCAATCAGCCCCAGCATTTT
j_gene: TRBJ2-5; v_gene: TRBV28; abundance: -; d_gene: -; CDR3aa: CASSYHDRKETQYF; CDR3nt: TGTGCCAGCAGTTATCATGACAGGAAAGAGACCCAGTACTTC
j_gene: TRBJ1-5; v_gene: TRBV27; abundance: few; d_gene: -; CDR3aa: CASTWSGGGDQPQHF; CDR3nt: TGTGCCAGCACCTGGTCCGGGGGGGGCGATCAGCCCCAGCATTTT
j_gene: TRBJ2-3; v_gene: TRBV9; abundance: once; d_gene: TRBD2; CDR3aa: CASSVSHSGVRDTQYF; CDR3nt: TGTGCCAGCAGCGTATCACATAGCGGGGTCAGGGATACGCAGTATTTT
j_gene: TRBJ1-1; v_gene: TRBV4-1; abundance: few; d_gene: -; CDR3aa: CASGPGQGDEAFF; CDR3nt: TGCGCCAGCGGACCGGGACAAGGTGATGAAGCTTTCTTT
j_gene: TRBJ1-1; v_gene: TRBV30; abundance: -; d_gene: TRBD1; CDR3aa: CAWSVLSGGLKAFF; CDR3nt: TGTGCCTGGAGTGTCTTGTCAGGGGGGCTGAAAGCTTTCTTT
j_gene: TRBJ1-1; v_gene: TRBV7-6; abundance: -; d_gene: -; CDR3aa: CASSWEGSEAFF; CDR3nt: TGTGCCAGCAGTTGGGAGGGGTCTGAAGCTTTCTTT
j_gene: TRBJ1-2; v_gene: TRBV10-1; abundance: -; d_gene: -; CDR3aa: CASSTMRGKGYTF; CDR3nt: TGCGCCAGCAGCACCATGAGAGGGAAAGGCTACACCTTC
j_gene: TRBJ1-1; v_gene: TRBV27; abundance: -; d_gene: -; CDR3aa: CASGPQGLNTEAFF; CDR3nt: TGTGCCAGCGGACCACAGGGTTTGAACACTGAAGCTTTCTTT
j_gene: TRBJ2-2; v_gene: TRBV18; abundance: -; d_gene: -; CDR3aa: CASSLESPGELFF; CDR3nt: TGTGCCAGCTCTTTAGAGTCCCCCGGGGAGCTGTTTTTT
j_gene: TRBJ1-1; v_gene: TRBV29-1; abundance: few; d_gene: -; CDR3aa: CSVAWRAQSNTEAFF; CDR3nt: TGCAGCGTTGCATGGCGGGCACAGTCGAACACTGAAGCTTTCTTT
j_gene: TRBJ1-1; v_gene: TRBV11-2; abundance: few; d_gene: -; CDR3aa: CASSQQENTEAFF; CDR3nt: TGTGCCAGCAGCCAACAGGAGAACACTGAAGCTTTCTTT
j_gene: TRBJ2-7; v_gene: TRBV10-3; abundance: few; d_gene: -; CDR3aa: CAISESTPGSYEQYF; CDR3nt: TGTGCCATCAGTGAGTCGACCCCGGGGTCCTACGAGCAGTACTTC
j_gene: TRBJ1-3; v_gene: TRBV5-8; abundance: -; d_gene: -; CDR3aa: CASSLVPGYSGNTIYF; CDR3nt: TGTGCCAGCAGCTTGGTACCGGGATACTCTGGAAACACCATATATTTT
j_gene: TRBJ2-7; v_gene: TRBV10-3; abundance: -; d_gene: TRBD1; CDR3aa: CAISERQGAYEQYF; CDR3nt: TGTGCCATCAGTGAGCGACAGGGGGCGTACGAGCAGTACTTC
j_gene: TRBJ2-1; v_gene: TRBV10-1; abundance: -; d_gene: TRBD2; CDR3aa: CASSETSGGNEQFF; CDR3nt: TGCGCCAGCAGTGAGACTAGCGGGGGGAATGAGCAGTTCTTC
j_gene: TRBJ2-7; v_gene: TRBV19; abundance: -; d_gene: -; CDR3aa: CASRKGPGVAYEQYF; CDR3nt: TGTGCCAGTCGCAAGGGCCCAGGGGTAGCCTACGAGCAGTACTTC
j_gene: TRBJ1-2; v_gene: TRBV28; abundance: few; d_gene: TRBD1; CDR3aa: CASSPPGDSYYGYTF; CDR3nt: TGTGCCAGCAGTCCCCCTGGGGACAGCTACTATGGCTACACCTTC
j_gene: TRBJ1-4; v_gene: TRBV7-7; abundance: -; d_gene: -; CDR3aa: CASSPGRGEKLFF; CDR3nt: TGTGCTAGCAGCCCGGGAAGAGGGGAAAAACTGTTTTTT
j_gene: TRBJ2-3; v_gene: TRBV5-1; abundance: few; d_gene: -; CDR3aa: CASTSQGDTQYF; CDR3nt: TGCGCCAGCACCTCGCAGGGCGATACGCAGTATTTT
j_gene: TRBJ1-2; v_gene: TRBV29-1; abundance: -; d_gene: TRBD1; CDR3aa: CSVGGFGAGGKEDYGYTF; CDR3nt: TGCAGCGTTGGAGGTTTTGGGGCAGGGGGCAAGGAGGACTATGGCTACACCTTC
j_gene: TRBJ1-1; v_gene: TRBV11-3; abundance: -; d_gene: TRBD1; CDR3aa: CASSTRGPNTEAFF; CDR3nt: TGTGCCAGCAGCACGAGGGGGCCGAACACTGAAGCTTTCTTT